This T cell receptor (beta chain) was recorded in a study of T cells in Graves' hyperthyroidism and ophthalmopathy. The J segment lost 2 bases and the V segment lost 2 bases, leaving 4 bases of the junction unmatched. Germline V gene lookup returns CDR1 ENHRY and CDR2 SYGVKD. The CDR3 is made up of 15 amino acids. This clonotype was detected ten times or more. Its antigen is unidentified. Authors of the study amplified TCR beta CDR3 regions from RNA transcripts. TCR CDR3 regions were first amplified by RT-PCR with HTBI primers. TCRdb re-derived calls from the multiplex PCR reads in MiXCR, one entry per CDR3 protein. The data show roughly 580,000 distinct CDR3 sequences, roughly 13% seen once. Study outcomes and limitations: Blood also contained most expanded thyroid clonotypes above 0.001.

The receptor was derived from a woman in her twenties or thirties with Graves' hyperthyroidism that later progressed to Graves' ophthalmopathy. The J gene is TRBJ2-7, the V gene TRBV10-3, with 9 bases identical to TRBD2. Sequencing was performed on blood. CDR3 amino acids: CAISEAGGGTYEQYF. DNA of the CDR3: TGTGCCATCAGTGAGGCGGGAGGGGGCACCTACGAGCAGTACTTC.